The T cell receptor (beta chain) described here comes from a study of blood T cell repertoires in COVID-19. Study as a whole: T cells, B-cell-depleted T cells, or PBMCs supplied cDNA or gDNA.

The CDR3 loop spans 15 amino acids. The V segment lost 7 bases and the J segment 5 bases; nucleotides outside the gene matches: 10. Germline V CDR1 and CDR2: LNHDA, SQIVND (reference sequence). The repertoire was sequenced with immunoSEQ multiplex PCR; TCRdb's copy has only in-frame clones and lacks some. The sample shows 200,000 to 250,000 clones, around 90% of them seen only once. The specimen sequenced was peripheral blood. This clonotype originated in a woman younger than 30 who had recovered from COVID-19. This rearrangement joins TRBV19 to TRBJ2-5, with 10 bases aligning to TRBD1. The CDR3 loop is CASNDRGRLLETQYF. For the CDR3, the DNA is TGTGCCAGTAACGACAGGGGGCGCCTCCTGGAGACCCAGTACTTC.